The text below deals with one TCR beta chain. This specimen belongs to a study of OX40 agonist ivuxolimab in advanced cancers. About the research overall: Participants, roughly 81% male, averaged about 56 years of age, ranging from about 23 to 90.

Data came from immunoSEQ multiplex PCR; TCRdb stores just in-frame clones and leaves some out. The table shows 75,000 to 100,000 clones, with approximately 80% occurring only once. Here the sequenced sample was CD4+ or CD8+ T cells sorted from blood, taken in a trial of the OX40 agonist ivuxolimab. The sequence was obtained from an adult with an advanced solid tumor such as melanoma, head and neck, liver or kidney cancer.

This chain's CDR3 is CAINPGRVSADTQYF. DNA for the CDR3: TGTGCCATCAATCCCGGGAGGGTCTCGGCAGATACGCAGTATTTT. This chain links TRBV10-3 with TRBJ2-3; 8 bases align to TRBD2. Germline V gene sequence: CDR1 ENHRY, CDR2 SYGVKD. J lost 4 bases, V lost 7 bases, and 10 bases had no gene match. The CDR3 loop spans 15 amino acids.